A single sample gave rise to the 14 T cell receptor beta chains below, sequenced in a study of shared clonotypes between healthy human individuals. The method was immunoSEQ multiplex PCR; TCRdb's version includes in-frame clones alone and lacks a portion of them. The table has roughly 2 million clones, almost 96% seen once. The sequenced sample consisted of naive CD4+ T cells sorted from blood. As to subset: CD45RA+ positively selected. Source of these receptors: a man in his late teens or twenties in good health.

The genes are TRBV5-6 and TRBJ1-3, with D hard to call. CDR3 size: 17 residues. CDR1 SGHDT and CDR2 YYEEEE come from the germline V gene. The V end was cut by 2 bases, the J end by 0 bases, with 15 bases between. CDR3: CASSFAGGRRSGNTIYF. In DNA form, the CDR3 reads TGTGCCAGCAGCTTCGCCGGTGGCCGCCGCTCTGGAAACACCATATATTTT. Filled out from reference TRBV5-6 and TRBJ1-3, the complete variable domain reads DAGVTQSPTHLIKTRGQQVTLRCSPKSGHDTVSWYQQALGQGPQFIFQYYEEEERQRGNFPDRFSGHQFPNYSSELNVNALLLGDSALYLCASSFAGGRRSGNTIYFGEGSWLTVV.

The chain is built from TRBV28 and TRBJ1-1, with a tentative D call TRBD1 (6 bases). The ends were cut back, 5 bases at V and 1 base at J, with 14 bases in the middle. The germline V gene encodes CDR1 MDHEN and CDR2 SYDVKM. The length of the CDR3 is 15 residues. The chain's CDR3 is CASSPLQGGNTEAFF. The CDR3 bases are TGTGCCAGCAGTCCGTTACAGGGCGGGAACACTGAAGCTTTCTTT.

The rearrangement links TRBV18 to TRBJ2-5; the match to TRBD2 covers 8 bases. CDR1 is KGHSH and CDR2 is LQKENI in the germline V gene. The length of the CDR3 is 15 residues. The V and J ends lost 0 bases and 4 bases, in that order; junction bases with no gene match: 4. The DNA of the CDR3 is TGTGCCAGCTCACCACCAAGCGGGAGTACAGAGACCCAGTACTTC. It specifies CASSPPSGSTETQYF.

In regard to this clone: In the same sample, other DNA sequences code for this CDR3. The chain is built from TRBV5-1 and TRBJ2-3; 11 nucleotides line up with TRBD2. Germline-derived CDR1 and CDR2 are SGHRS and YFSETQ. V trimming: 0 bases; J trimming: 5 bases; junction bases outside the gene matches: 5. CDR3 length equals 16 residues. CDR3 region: CASSLVLAGGGDTQYF. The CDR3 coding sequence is TGCGCCAGCAGCTTGGTCCTAGCGGGAGGTGGAGATACGCAGTATTTT.

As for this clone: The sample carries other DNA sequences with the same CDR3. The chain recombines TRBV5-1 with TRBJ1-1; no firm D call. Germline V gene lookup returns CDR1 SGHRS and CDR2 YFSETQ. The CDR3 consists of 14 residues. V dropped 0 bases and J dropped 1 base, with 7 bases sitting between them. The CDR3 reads CASSLGGENTEAFF. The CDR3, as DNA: TGCGCCAGCAGCTTGGGCGGAGAGAACACTGAAGCTTTCTTT.

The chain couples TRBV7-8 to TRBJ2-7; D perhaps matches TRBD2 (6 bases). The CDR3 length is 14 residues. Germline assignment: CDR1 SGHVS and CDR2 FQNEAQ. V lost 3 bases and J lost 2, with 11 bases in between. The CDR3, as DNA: TGTGCCAGCAGCTTTCTTACGGGGGCCTACGAGCAGTACTTC. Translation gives CASSFLTGAYEQYF.

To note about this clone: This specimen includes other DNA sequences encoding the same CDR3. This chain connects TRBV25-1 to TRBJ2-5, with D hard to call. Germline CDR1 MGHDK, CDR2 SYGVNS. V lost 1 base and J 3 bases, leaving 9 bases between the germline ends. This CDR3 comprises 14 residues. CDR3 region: CASSEWGGKETQYF. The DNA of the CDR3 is TGTGCCAGCAGTGAATGGGGTGGGAAAGAGACCCAGTACTTC.

The CDR3 region has the DNA TGTGCCAGCAGCCCCATCGCCGGGGAGCTGTTTTTT. Its protein is CASSPIAGELFF. V and J are TRBV11-2 and TRBJ2-2; D is unresolved. Trimming shortened V by 5 bases and J by 6 bases, and 7 bases separated the two germline ends. The CDR3 loop spans 12 amino acids. CDR1 is SGHAT and CDR2 is FQNNGV in the germline V gene.

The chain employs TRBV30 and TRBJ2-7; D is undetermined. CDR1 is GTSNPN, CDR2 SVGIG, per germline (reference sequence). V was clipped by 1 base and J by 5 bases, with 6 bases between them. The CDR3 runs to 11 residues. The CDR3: CAWSESHEQYF. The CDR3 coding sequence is TGTGCCTGGAGTGAATCCCACGAGCAGTACTTC. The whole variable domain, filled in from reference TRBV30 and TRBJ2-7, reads SQTIHQWPATLVQPVGSPLSLECTVEGTSNPNLYWYRQAAGRGLQLLFYSVGIGQISSEVPQNLSASRPQDRQFILSSKKLLLSDSGFYLCAWSESHEQYFGPGTRLTVT.

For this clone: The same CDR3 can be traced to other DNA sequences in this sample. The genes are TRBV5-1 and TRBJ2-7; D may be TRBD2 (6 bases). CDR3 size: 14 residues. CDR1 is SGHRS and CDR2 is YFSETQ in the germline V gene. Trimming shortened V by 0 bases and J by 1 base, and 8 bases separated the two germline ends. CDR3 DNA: TGCGCCAGCAGCTTGGGCGGGAATTCCTACGAGCAGTACTTC. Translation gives CASSLGGNSYEQYF.

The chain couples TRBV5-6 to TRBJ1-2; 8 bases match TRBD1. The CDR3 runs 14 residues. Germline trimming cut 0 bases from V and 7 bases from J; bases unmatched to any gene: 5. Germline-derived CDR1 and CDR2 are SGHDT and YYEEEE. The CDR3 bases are TGTGCCAGCAGCTTGGACAGGGGGGCAGTTGGCTACACCTTC. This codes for CASSLDRGAVGYTF.

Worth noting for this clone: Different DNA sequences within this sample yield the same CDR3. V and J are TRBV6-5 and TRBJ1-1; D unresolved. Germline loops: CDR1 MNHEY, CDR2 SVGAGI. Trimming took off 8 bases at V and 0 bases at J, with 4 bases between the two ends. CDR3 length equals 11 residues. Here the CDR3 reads CASVMNTEAFF. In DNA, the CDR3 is TGTGCCAGCGTAATGAACACTGAAGCTTTCTTT.

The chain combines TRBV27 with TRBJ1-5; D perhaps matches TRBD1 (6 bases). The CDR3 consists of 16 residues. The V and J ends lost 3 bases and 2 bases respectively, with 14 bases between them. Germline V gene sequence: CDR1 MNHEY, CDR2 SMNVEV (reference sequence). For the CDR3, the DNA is TGTGCCAGCAGTTTCTACTCACAGGGAGGCAATCAGCCCCAGCATTTT. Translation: CASSFYSQGGNQPQHF.

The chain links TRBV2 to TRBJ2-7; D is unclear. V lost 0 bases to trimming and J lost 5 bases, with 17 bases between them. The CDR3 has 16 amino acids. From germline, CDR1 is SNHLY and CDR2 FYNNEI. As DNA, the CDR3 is TGTGCCAGCAGTGAAGCGCTTTCGCCCTACCTCCACGAGCAGTACTTC. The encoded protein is CASSEALSPYLHEQYF.